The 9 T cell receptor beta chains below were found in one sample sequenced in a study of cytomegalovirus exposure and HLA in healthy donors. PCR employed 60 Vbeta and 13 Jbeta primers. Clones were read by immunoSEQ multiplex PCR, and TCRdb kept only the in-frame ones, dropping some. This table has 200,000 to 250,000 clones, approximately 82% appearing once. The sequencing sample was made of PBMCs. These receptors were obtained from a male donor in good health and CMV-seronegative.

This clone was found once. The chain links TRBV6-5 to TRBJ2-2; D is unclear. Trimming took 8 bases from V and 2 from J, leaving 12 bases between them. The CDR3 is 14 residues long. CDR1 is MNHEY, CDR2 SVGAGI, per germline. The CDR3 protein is CASWALGNTGELFF. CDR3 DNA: TGTGCCAGCTGGGCCTTGGGCAACACCGGGGAGCTGTTTTTT.

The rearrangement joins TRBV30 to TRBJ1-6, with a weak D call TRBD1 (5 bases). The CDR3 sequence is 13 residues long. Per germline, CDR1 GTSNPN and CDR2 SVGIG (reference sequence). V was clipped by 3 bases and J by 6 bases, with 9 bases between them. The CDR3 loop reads CAWRGGINSPLHF. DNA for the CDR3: TGTGCCTGGAGGGGGGGTATTAATTCACCCCTCCACTTT.

CDR3 DNA sequence: TGTGCCAGCAGTCCTACAGGGATCGAGCAGTACTTC. Translating it yields CASSPTGIEQYF. The chain joins TRBV6-6 to TRBJ2-7; perhaps TRBD1 as D (6 bases). Trimming stripped 5 bases from V and 6 bases from J, with 11 bases between. The CDR3 length is 12 residues. Germline CDR1 MNHNY, CDR2 SVGAGI (reference sequence).

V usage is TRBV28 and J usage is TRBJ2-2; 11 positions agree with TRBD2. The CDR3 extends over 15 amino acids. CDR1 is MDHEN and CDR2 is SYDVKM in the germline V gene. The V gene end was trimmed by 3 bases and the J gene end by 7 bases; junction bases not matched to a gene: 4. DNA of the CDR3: TGTGCCAGCAGTTTTAGGCTAGCGGGAGGCGGGGAGCTGTTTTTT. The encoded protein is CASSFRLAGGGELFF.

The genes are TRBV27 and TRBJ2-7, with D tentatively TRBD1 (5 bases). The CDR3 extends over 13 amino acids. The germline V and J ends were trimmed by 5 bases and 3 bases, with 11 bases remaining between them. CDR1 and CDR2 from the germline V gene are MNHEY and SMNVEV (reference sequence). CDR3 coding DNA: TGTGCCAGCAGTAGACCTCAGGGCTACGAGCAGTACTTC. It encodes CASSRPQGYEQYF.

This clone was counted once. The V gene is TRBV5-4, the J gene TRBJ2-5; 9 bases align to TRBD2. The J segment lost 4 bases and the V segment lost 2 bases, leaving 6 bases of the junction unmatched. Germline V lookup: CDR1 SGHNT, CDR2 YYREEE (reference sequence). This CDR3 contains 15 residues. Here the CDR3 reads CASSFKAGGLETQYF. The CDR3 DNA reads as TGTGCCAGCAGCTTCAAGGCGGGAGGGTTAGAGACCCAGTACTTC.

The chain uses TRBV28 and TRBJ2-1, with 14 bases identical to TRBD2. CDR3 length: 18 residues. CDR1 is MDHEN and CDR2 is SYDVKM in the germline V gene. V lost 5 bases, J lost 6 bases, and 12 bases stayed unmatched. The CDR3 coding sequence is TGTGCCAGCAGTCCCCCGGGACTAGCGGGAGTAAGTTCCAATGAGCAGTTCTTC. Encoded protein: CASSPPGLAGVSSNEQFF.

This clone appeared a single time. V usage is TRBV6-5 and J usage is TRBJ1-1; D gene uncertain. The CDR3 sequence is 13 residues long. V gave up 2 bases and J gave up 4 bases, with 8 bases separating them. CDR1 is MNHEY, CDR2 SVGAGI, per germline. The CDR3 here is CASSYRRATEAFF. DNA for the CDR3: TGTGCCAGCAGTTACCGGCGGGCCACTGAAGCTTTCTTT.

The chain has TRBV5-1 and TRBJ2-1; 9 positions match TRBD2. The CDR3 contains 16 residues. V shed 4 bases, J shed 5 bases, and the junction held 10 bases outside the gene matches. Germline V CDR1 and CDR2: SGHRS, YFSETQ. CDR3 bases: TGCGCCAGCAGCCCCGAAACTAGCGGGTACAACAATGAGCAGTTCTTC. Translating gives CASSPETSGYNNEQFF.